The 3 T cell receptor beta chains given below trace back to one sample, sequenced in a study of T-cell reconstitution after alpha-beta-depleted transplantation in children. Using unique molecular identifiers, the investigators prepared the TCRbeta library. One entry per CDR3 protein, called by TCRdb with MiXCR from the PCR reads. The data contain some 550,000 distinct CDR3 sequences, about a sixth of them singletons. Here the sequenced sample was PBMCs from the stem cell graft donor, taken from the stem cell graft. These receptors were taken from a human donor who donated a stem cell graft to a child with acute lymphoblastic leukemia.

The chain joins TRBV27 to TRBJ2-1; TRBD2 aligns across 10 bases. In germline, CDR1 is MNHEY, CDR2 SMNVEV (reference sequence). This CDR3 has 19 residues. Trimming at V came to 2 bases and at J to 4 bases, leaving 14 bases not matched to a gene. Here the CDR3 DNA reads TGTGCCAGCAGTTTACTTTCTAGCGGGAGCTTCCCGATTTACAATGAGCAGTTCTTC. It specifies CASSLLSSGSFPIYNEQFF.

This clonotype has a handful of counts. The rearrangement links TRBV29-1 to TRBJ2-2, with 14 bases aligning to TRBD2. J lost 5 bases, V lost 7 bases, and 6 bases had no gene match. The CDR3 is 15 amino acids. Germline-derived CDR1 and CDR2 are SQVTM and ANQGSEA. DNA of the CDR3: TGCAGCGCCGCGGGGACTAGCGGGAGAACCGGGGAGCTGTTTTTT. This codes for CSAAGTSGRTGELFF.

The V and J genes are TRBV7-9 and TRBJ2-2; D remains unclear. The germline CDR1 and CDR2 sequences are SEHNR and FQNEAQ (reference sequence). Trimming removed 6 bases from V and 13 bases from J, with 18 bases in between. CDR3 length: 13 amino acids. CDR3 loop: CASSARASLGLFF. CDR3 in DNA: TGTGCCAGCAGTGCTAGGGCGAGTCTGGGGCTGTTTTTT. The full variable domain, with the rest looked up from reference TRBV7-9 and TRBJ2-2, is DTGVSQNPRHKITKRGQNVTFRCDPISEHNRLYWYRQTLGQGPEFLTYFQNEAQLEKSRLLSDRFSAERPKGSFSTLEIQRTEQGDSAMYLCASSARASLGLFFGEGSRLTVL.